Below are 19 T cell receptor beta chains sequenced from a single sample in a study of response to subunit inactivated influenza vaccine. One entry per CDR3 protein, called by TCRdb with MiXCR from the RT-PCR reads. The data contain more than 250,000 distinct CDR3 sequences, 20% to 25% of them singletons. The specimen was PBMCs from blood, collected less than 22 months after vaccination. The source of these receptors is a man aged 50-75 years who received an inactivated influenza vaccine.

The chain couples TRBV4-1 to TRBJ2-2; 11 positions agree with TRBD2. Germline CDR1 is MGHRA and CDR2 is YSYEKL. The CDR3 covers 17 residues. Trimming cost V 0 bases and J 7 bases; bases outside gene matches: 7. The CDR3: CASSQDLAGGLVGELFF. In nucleotides, the CDR3 is TGCGCCAGCAGCCAAGATCTAGCGGGGGGCTTGGTCGGGGAGCTGTTTTTT.

The genes are TRBV4-1 and TRBJ2-5; TRBD1 matches 11 bases. This CDR3 comprises 16 residues. Germline CDR1 and CDR2: MGHRA and YSYEKL. J gave up 1 base and V 5 bases, and 6 bases lay outside the gene matches. The CDR3 loop reads CASSTGQGATQETQYF. For the CDR3, the DNA is TGCGCCAGCAGCACCGGACAGGGGGCAACCCAAGAGACCCAGTACTTC.

V is TRBV6-1 and J is TRBJ2-1; 14 nucleotides line up with TRBD2. The trim removed 6 bases at V and 9 bases at J, leaving 7 bases unmatched. The CDR3 is made up of 15 amino acids. Per the germline V gene, CDR1 is MNHNS and CDR2 is SASEGT. The CDR3 DNA is TGTGCCAGCAGACGGGGACTAGCGGGAGTAAGTGAGCAGTTCTTC. It specifies CASRRGLAGVSEQFF.

V is TRBV2 and J is TRBJ2-1, with 9 nucleotides matching TRBD2. With V trimmed by 6 bases and J by 5 bases, 5 bases remained unmatched. In germline, CDR1 is SNHLY, CDR2 FYNNEI. The CDR3 has 14 amino acids. CDR3 nucleotides: TGTGCCAGCAGGGGTGGACTAGCGAACAATGAGCAGTTCTTC. Protein: CASRGGLANNEQFF.

This clonotype was counted a few times. The chain has TRBV2 and TRBJ2-5, with D maybe TRBD2 (5 bases). The CDR3 loop spans 15 amino acids. Germline V gene lookup returns CDR1 SNHLY and CDR2 FYNNEI. V lost 9 bases, J lost 5 bases, and 22 bases lay in between. CDR3 nucleotides: TGTGCCAGGGTTTTCGGGGATACAGTCAAGGAGACCCAGTACTTC. It translates to CARVFGDTVKETQYF.

This clonotype was detected only a few times. The V gene is TRBV5-1, the J gene TRBJ2-2, with D perhaps TRBD1 or TRBD2 (5 bases each). Germline V CDR1 and CDR2: SGHRS, YFSETQ. This CDR3 contains 17 residues. Trimming removed 5 bases from V and 4 bases from J, with 21 bases in between. The CDR3 DNA sequence: TGCGCCAGCAGTAAGGGGCTGGGAGATCGGAGCACCGGGGAGCTGTTTTTT. It yields the protein CASSKGLGDRSTGELFF.

This clonotype was detected ten times or more. At one end, the junction sequence differs from germline, possibly due to a read error. The chain combines TRBV5-1 with TRBJ2-5; D not resolved. Germline V lookup: CDR1 SGHRS, CDR2 YFSETQ. This CDR3 has 11 amino acids. The CDR3 DNA reads TGTGCCAGCAGCGCACAAGAGACCCAGTACTTC. Protein sequence: CASSAQETQYF. The full variable domain, its missing parts supplied by reference TRBV5-1 and TRBJ2-5, is KAGVTQTPRYLIKTRGQQVTLSCSPISGHRSVSWYQQTPGQGLQFLFEYFSETQRNKGNFPGRFSGRQFSNSRSEMNVSTLELGDSALYLCASSAQETQYFGPGTRLLVL.

The genes are TRBV29-1 and TRBJ2-7; D is perhaps TRBD1 (7 bases). Germline V gene lookup returns CDR1 SQVTM and CDR2 ANQGSEA. CDR3 length: 16 amino acids. Trimming took off 6 bases at V and 0 bases at J, with 21 bases between the two ends. The CDR3 sequence is CSVLVAGTALSYEQYF. The DNA of the CDR3 is TGCAGCGTACTCGTCGCGGGGACAGCACTCTCCTACGAGCAGTACTTC.

In its sample, this clonotype was seen many times. V and J are TRBV20-1 and TRBJ1-1; 8 nucleotides match TRBD1. Germline V gives CDR1 DFQATT, CDR2 SNEGSKA (reference sequence). V lost 4 bases, J lost 3 bases, and 7 bases stayed unmatched. The CDR3 runs 14 residues. The CDR3 spells CSAKSGGADTEAFF. The CDR3, as DNA: TGCAGTGCTAAATCAGGGGGCGCGGACACTGAAGCTTTCTTT.

The rearrangement uses TRBV12-3 or TRBV12-4 and TRBJ1-4; D unresolved. The germline V and J ends were trimmed by 5 bases and 5 bases, with 12 bases remaining between them. The CDR3 has 14 amino acids. This CDR3 reads CASSPALPNEKLFF. As DNA, the CDR3 is TGTGCCAGCAGTCCTGCGCTCCCCAATGAAAAACTGTTTTTT.

This clonotype was observed a few times. The V gene is TRBV7-9, the J gene TRBJ1-2; D perhaps matches TRBD1 (5 bases). The CDR3 is 14 residues long. V was clipped by 0 bases and J by 2 bases, with 7 bases between them. From germline, CDR1 is SEHNR and CDR2 FQNEAQ (reference sequence). The CDR3 here is CASSLAKGNYGYTF. The CDR3 DNA reads TGTGCCAGCAGCTTAGCGAAGGGGAACTATGGCTACACCTTC. Combining the CDR3 with reference TRBV7-9 and TRBJ1-2 gives the whole variable domain DTGVSQNPRHKITKRGQNVTFRCDPISEHNRLYWYRQTLGQGPEFLTYFQNEAQLEKSRLLSDRFSAERPKGSFSTLEIQRTEQGDSAMYLCASSLAKGNYGYTFGSGTRLTVV.

The CDR3 DNA follows: TGTGCCATCAGGGGGACAGGGGGCAAAGAAAAACTGTTTTTT. This sequence encodes CAIRGTGGKEKLFF. The J gene is TRBJ1-4, the V gene TRBV10-3; 12 bases are shared with TRBD1. There are 14 residues in the CDR3. The junction had 4 bases not matched to a gene; V was cut back by 6 bases and J by 8 bases. Per germline, CDR1 ENHRY and CDR2 SYGVKD.

The chain is built from TRBV12-3 or TRBV12-4 and TRBJ1-2, with no clear D. CDR3 length: 13 residues. Trimming cost V 3 bases and J 7 bases, with 12 bases left between them. The CDR3 sequence is CASSLEEGSGYTF. CDR3 DNA: TGTGCCAGCAGTTTGGAGGAGGGCTCTGGCTACACCTTC.

To note about this clonotype: A single base separates this from a much larger clone, so it may be a read error. The rearrangement links TRBV4-1 to TRBJ1-1; D is uncertain. The germline CDR1 and CDR2 sequences are MGHRA and YSYEKL. V gave up 2 bases and J gave up 1 base, with 5 bases separating them. This CDR3 is built from 13 residues. The DNA of the CDR3 is TGCGCCAGCAGCCAAAGAAAGAACACTGAAGCTTTCTTT. Translation: CASSQRKNTEAFF.

This clonotype was seen a few times. This chain links TRBV7-9 with TRBJ2-1, with 7 bases lining up with TRBD2. This CDR3 has 15 amino acids. Unmatched junction bases numbered 9, after V lost 3 bases and J lost 7 bases. Germline CDR1 and CDR2: SEHNR and FQNEAQ (reference sequence). The chain's CDR3 is CASSFSSGAGNEQFF. The DNA of the CDR3 is TGTGCCAGCAGCTTCTCTAGCGGAGCTGGGAATGAGCAGTTCTTC.

The chain links TRBV4-3 to TRBJ2-2, with TRBD1 identical over 10 bases. Germline V gives CDR1 LGHNA, CDR2 YSLEER. After removal of 4 bases from V and 7 bases from J, the junction contained 9 bases not matched to a gene. CDR3 size: 16 residues. CDR3 in amino acids: CASSRDVTGGGGELFF. The CDR3 bases are TGCGCCAGCAGCCGAGACGTGACAGGGGGCGGCGGGGAGCTGTTTTTT.

V is TRBV20-1 and J is TRBJ1-5, with D tentatively TRBD1 (5 bases). The CDR3 runs 13 residues. The V end was cut by 3 bases, the J end by 4 bases, with 10 bases between. CDR1 is DFQATT and CDR2 is SNEGSKA in the germline V gene (reference sequence). CDR3 protein: CSARGTLNQPQHF. CDR3 nucleotide sequence: TGCAGTGCTAGGGGGACGTTAAATCAGCCCCAGCATTTT.

V and J are TRBV4-3 and TRBJ2-1, with 8 bases matching TRBD2. This CDR3 is 13 amino acids long. From germline, CDR1 is LGHNA and CDR2 YSLEER. The J segment lost 9 bases and the V segment lost 4 bases, leaving 5 bases of the junction unmatched. The CDR3 coding sequence is TGCGCCAGCAGCCGGACTAGCTCCGGTGAGCAGTTCTTC. The encoded protein is CASSRTSSGEQFF.

This clonotype occurred many times. The genes are TRBV29-1 and TRBJ1-4; 7 nucleotides match TRBD1. This CDR3 region has 13 residues. From germline, CDR1 is SQVTM and CDR2 ANQGSEA. The V segment lost 4 bases and the J segment 3 bases; nucleotides outside the gene matches: 2. For the CDR3, the DNA is TGCAGCGTTGGGGACAGTCCTAATGAAAAACTGTTTTTT. This translates into CSVGDSPNEKLFF.